This T cell receptor (beta chain) was profiled in a study of regulatory T cells in long-lasting Graves disease (dated by TCRdb to the early 2020s). With respect to the entire study: Persistent Graves' disease was defined as persistently positive TSH receptor autoantibodies together with antithyroid drug treatment for over 5 years. Peripheral blood TCR sequencing and RNA sequencing compared persistent Graves' disease patients with newly diagnosed Graves' disease patients. The study was registered as a clinical trial and conducted in China. A total of roughly 35 samples were covered by TCR sequencing, comprising some 13 persistent and approximately 20 newly diagnosed Graves' disease patients. On average, persistent Graves' disease patients in the clinical cohort had been on antithyroid drugs for approximately ten years.

The method behind the library was multiplex PCR. Reads for this sample came from an Illumina HiSeq 4000. CDR3 regions were amplified by Arm-PCR with iRepertoire HTBI primers to construct TCR beta libraries. Before sequencing, the PCR products underwent gel purification. Per the authors' processing: Gene usage analysis of CDR3 amino acid clonotypes relied on the 62 TRBV and 15 or so TRBJ segments identified across samples. COPE and FqMerger were used to merge the filtered high-quality paired reads into contigs. Contigs were aligned with BLAST to IMGT TRBV, TRBD and TRBJ reference genes, and CDR3 was defined per IMGT. Clonotypes above 0.1% frequency were classified as highly expanded clones. Shannon entropy served as the measure of repertoire diversity, while the Gini coefficient captured V-J evenness. Public clonotypes were defined as clonotypes shared by more than one individual. TCRdb applied fastp at Q25 and MiXCR to the public reads, then kept only in-frame beta chains. Entries that share a CDR3 protein sequence are merged under the most common genes and DNA. TCRdb, not the authors, supplied the V and J calls. The sample table records roughly 700,000 distinct CDR3 sequences; around 30% of these occur just once. About 40% of the sample goes to the ten largest clones.

The sample's time point label, in plain terms: persistent/refractory GD, antithyroid drugs over 5 years with positive TRAb. For both TCR sequencing and RNA sequencing, RNA was extracted from PBMCs using TRIzol. Graves' disease was diagnosed according to American Thyroid Association guidelines. The patients came from an endocrinology department in Xi'an, China. Each patient gave roughly 8.4 milliliters of peripheral blood, collected in an EDTA anticoagulant tube. PBMCs were isolated by Ficoll Paque Plus density gradient separation without further T cell sorting. RNA quality was checked with an Agilent 2100 Bioanalyzer and agarose gel, and concentration with a NanoDrop 2000. Concerning this clonotype: Its antigen specificity is not known. Base qualities are not at hand, and no much larger clone is one base apart.

The V and J ends are trimmed by 0 bases and 4 bases, leaving 11 bases between them. Counted from cysteine to phenylalanine, this CDR3 has 14 amino acids. The kept DNA is CDR3 alone, 42 bases in frame from the first base. According to the germline V gene, CDR1 reads SGDLS and CDR2 reads YYNGEE. Summary of the overall study and its limitations: Compared with newly diagnosed patients, patients with persistent Graves' disease had lower TCR Shannon entropy and fewer highly expanded clones, which suggests clonal expansion. The small sample size was acknowledged by the authors as a limitation that may reduce accuracy. TRBV28, TRBJ1-2 and TRBJ2-5 were preferentially used in persistent disease, while TRBV20-1 and TRBJ2-1 were favored in newly diagnosed disease. Only peripheral blood was studied, because thyroid tissue, the primary lesion, was inaccessible. Sequencing and analysis were restricted to the TCR beta chain. More public clonotypes were shared among persistent patients (under 3,000) than among newly diagnosed patients (966).

This receptor was obtained from a female donor with Graves disease. The V and J genes are TRBV9 and TRBJ2-7; perhaps TRBD1 is the D gene, with 6 bases matching. The material was peripheral blood mononuclear cells (PBMCs), obtained when the disease was refractory, from a patient treated with antithyroid drugs. The CDR3 corresponds to CASSVEGGNYEQYF. DNA sequence: TGTGCCAGCAGCGTAGAAGGGGGAAATTACGAGCAGTACTTC.